The 19 T cell receptor beta chains reported below all come from one sample, sequenced in a study of blood T cell repertoires in COVID-19. Generated by immunoSEQ multiplex PCR, the TCRdb table keeps only in-frame clones and is missing some. Of some 190,000 clones listed, more than 80% are singletons. Sequencing input: peripheral blood. All receptors derive from a woman aged 55-70 years with acute or convalescent COVID-19.

V usage is TRBV11-3 and J usage is TRBJ2-3, with 7 bases fitting TRBD2. Trimming took 1 base from V and 0 from J; bases not matched to a gene: 4. Germline V gene lookup returns CDR1 SGHNT and CDR2 YENEEA. The CDR3 consists of 16 residues. The CDR3 sequence: CASSLGQRESTDTQYF. The CDR3 nucleotides read TGTGCCAGCAGCTTAGGACAGCGGGAAAGCACAGATACGCAGTATTTT.

The rearrangement links TRBV7-9 to TRBJ2-7, with no clear D. V dropped 6 bases and J dropped 3 bases, with 9 bases sitting between them. CDR1 SEHNR and CDR2 FQNEAQ come from the germline V gene (reference sequence). The length of the CDR3 is 12 residues. The CDR3 region is CASSYEHYEQYV. For the CDR3, the DNA is TGTGCCAGCAGTTATGAGCACTACGAGCAGTACGTC.

This chain links TRBV4-1 with TRBJ2-1; the match to TRBD2 covers 7 bases. Germline lookup yields CDR1 MGHRA and CDR2 YSYEKL. J was trimmed by 9 bases and V by 1 base; bases with no gene match: 6. The CDR3 is made up of 14 amino acids. CDR3 in DNA: TGCGCCAGCAGCCAAGTAACGCGGGAGCTTGAGCAGTTCTTC. Amino acid sequence: CASSQVTRELEQFF.

This chain uses TRBV5-1 with TRBJ2-1; TRBD2 aligns across 13 bases. Germline V CDR1 and CDR2: SGHRS, YFSETQ. This CDR3 region has 16 residues. The V and J ends lost 0 bases and 10 bases, in that order; junction bases with no gene match: 7. The CDR3 region is CASSLGAGLAGVEQFF. Written as DNA, the CDR3 is TGCGCCAGCAGCTTGGGGGCTGGACTAGCGGGAGTCGAGCAGTTCTTC.

This sequence joins TRBV12-3 or TRBV12-4 and TRBJ2-3; unclear D gene. V was trimmed by 6 bases and J by 4 bases, leaving 11 bases between them. The CDR3 runs to 13 residues. DNA of the CDR3: TGTGCCAGCAGAGAAGACTCCGCAGATACGCAGTATTTT. This encodes CASREDSADTQYF.

The gene calls are TRBV30 and TRBJ2-1; 9 bases match TRBD1. Per the germline V gene, CDR1 is GTSNPN and CDR2 is SVGIG (reference sequence). The CDR3 spans 18 residues. V lost 1 base and J lost 14; bases outside the gene matches: 24. In nucleotides, the CDR3 is TGTGCCTGGAGTGCCCCATTCTTTTCCCCGGGACAGGGAAATTTTGAGTTCTTC. It codes for CAWSAPFFSPGQGNFEFF.

This clone was found a few times. CDR3 amino acids: CASSNNYNEQFF. CDR3 sequence (DNA): TGTGCCAGCAGCAACAACTACAATGAGCAGTTCTTC. The rearrangement links TRBV11-3 to TRBJ2-1; D remains unclear. With 5 bases removed from V and 3 bases from J, the gap between germline ends came to 5 bases. The CDR3 runs 12 residues. Germline-derived CDR1 and CDR2 are SGHNT and YENEEA.

The chain has TRBV12-3 or TRBV12-4 and TRBJ1-1, with 8 bases fitting TRBD1. The V gene end was trimmed by 7 bases and the J gene end by 4 bases; junction bases not matched to a gene: 5. The CDR3 totals 13 residues. For the CDR3, the DNA is TGTGCCAGCACCTCACAGGGGGGCACTGAAGCTTTCTTT. Protein product: CASTSQGGTEAFF.

The chain links TRBV6-1 to TRBJ1-1; 10 bases line up with TRBD1. The J segment lost 3 bases and the V segment lost 3 bases, leaving 4 bases of the junction unmatched. Germline CDR1 reads MNHNS; CDR2 reads SASEGT. This CDR3 is built from 15 residues. The CDR3 loop reads CASSDPGTGDTEAFF. The CDR3, as DNA: TGTGCCAGCAGTGACCCAGGGACAGGGGACACTGAAGCTTTCTTT.

This clone was observed a few times. The chain links TRBV21-1 to TRBJ1-5; the table's D gene call, TRBD1, was not cross checked with the DNA. TRBV21-1 is a pseudogene segment. This CDR3 has 15 amino acids. CDR3 DNA sequence: TGTGCCAGCAGCATACAGGGGAATAGCAATCAGCCCCAGCATTTT. Its translation is CASSIQGNSNQPQHF.

This clone was detected only a few times. This chain links TRBV28 with TRBJ1-2; 8 nucleotides align to TRBD1. The V gene's germline CDR1 is MDHEN and CDR2 SYDVKM. This CDR3 is built from 12 residues. V trimming: 4 bases; J trimming: 5 bases; junction bases outside the gene matches: 0. This chain's CDR3 is CASSYRGYGYTF. In DNA form, the CDR3 reads TGTGCCAGCAGTTACAGGGGGTATGGCTACACCTTC.

The gene calls are TRBV5-8 and TRBJ2-5, with 11 bases identical to TRBD2. Trimming removed 4 bases from V and 7 bases from J; junction bases left unmatched: 15. Germline values: CDR1 SGHTS, CDR2 YDEGEE. The CDR3 extends over 17 amino acids. The CDR3 reads CASSRGPSGRSGGTQYF. DNA for the CDR3: TGTGCCAGCAGCCGGGGACCTAGCGGGAGGTCTGGGGGGACCCAGTACTTC. Complete variable domain (other parts from reference TRBV5-8 and TRBJ2-5): EAGVTQSPTHLIKTRGQQATLRCSPISGHTSVYWYQQALGLGLQFLLWYDEGEERNRGNFPPRFSGRQFPNYSSELNVNALELEDSALYLCASSRGPSGRSGGTQYFGPGTRLLVL.

The V call is TRBV19, the J call TRBJ2-2; 9 bases fit TRBD1. The length of the CDR3 is 17 residues. V was pared by 7 bases and J by 1 base, with 10 bases of the junction left unmatched. Germline CDR1 LNHDA, CDR2 SQIVND (reference sequence). CDR3 nucleotide sequence: TGTGCCAGTATGTACAGGGGGCAGTTGTTGAACACCGGGGAGCTGTTTTTT. The encoded protein is CASMYRGQLLNTGELFF.

The chain uses TRBV11-3 and TRBJ2-1; 10 bases fit TRBD2. The V gene's germline CDR1 is SGHNT and CDR2 YENEEA. This CDR3 has 18 amino acids. With V trimmed by 6 bases and J by 8 bases, 19 bases remained unmatched. The CDR3 region is CASSPPPSGRGVWDEQFF. CDR3 sequence (DNA): TGTGCCAGCAGTCCACCCCCTAGCGGGAGAGGTGTGTGGGATGAGCAGTTCTTC.

The V and J genes are TRBV12-5 and TRBJ2-7; 11 nucleotides line up with TRBD2. The CDR3 loop spans 18 amino acids. Germline trimming cut 7 bases from V and 4 bases from J; bases unmatched to any gene: 18. Germline CDR1 and CDR2: LGHNT and FRNRAP. CDR3 residues: CASALPPLAGVCGYEQYV. CDR3 in DNA: TGTGCTAGTGCCCTCCCCCCACTAGCGGGAGTATGCGGGTACGAGCAGTACGTC.

The chain combines TRBV7-3 with TRBJ1-5, with 7 nucleotides matching TRBD1. The CDR3 sequence is 14 residues long. Germline CDR1 is SGHTA and CDR2 is FQGTGA. With V trimmed by 6 bases and J by 2 bases, 4 bases remained unmatched. The CDR3, as DNA: TGTGCCAGCAGTTCTACAGGGGGCAATCAGCCCCAGCATTTT. This encodes CASSSTGGNQPQHF.

The chain combines TRBV15 with TRBJ2-1; TRBD2 matches 9 bases. Germline CDR1 is LNHNV and CDR2 is YYDKDF (reference sequence). V shed 5 bases and J 0 bases; nucleotides not matched to a gene: 8. The CDR3 is 17 residues long. The CDR3: CATSGFRTSASYNEQFF. The DNA of the CDR3 is TGTGCCACCAGCGGCTTCCGGACTAGCGCCTCCTACAATGAGCAGTTCTTC.

This rearrangement joins TRBV15 to TRBJ2-7; D perhaps matches TRBD1 (6 bases). This CDR3 spans 15 amino acids. Trimming left V 0 bases short and J 3 bases short, with 12 bases between. The germline CDR1 and CDR2 sequences are LNHNV and YYDKDF (reference sequence). This CDR3 is CATSREQGRNYEQYF. CDR3 sequence (DNA): TGTGCCACCAGCAGAGAACAGGGAAGGAACTACGAGCAGTACTTC.

The V gene is TRBV30, the J gene TRBJ1-4; 7 bases match TRBD1. The CDR3 length is 15 residues. CDR1 and CDR2 from the germline V gene are GTSNPN and SVGIG (reference sequence). The J segment lost 8 bases and the V segment lost 0 bases, leaving 9 bases of the junction unmatched. CDR3 DNA sequence: TGTGCCTGGAGTGTACAGGGGTCCCTTTGGGAAAAACTGTTTTTT. Its translation: CAWSVQGSLWEKLFF.